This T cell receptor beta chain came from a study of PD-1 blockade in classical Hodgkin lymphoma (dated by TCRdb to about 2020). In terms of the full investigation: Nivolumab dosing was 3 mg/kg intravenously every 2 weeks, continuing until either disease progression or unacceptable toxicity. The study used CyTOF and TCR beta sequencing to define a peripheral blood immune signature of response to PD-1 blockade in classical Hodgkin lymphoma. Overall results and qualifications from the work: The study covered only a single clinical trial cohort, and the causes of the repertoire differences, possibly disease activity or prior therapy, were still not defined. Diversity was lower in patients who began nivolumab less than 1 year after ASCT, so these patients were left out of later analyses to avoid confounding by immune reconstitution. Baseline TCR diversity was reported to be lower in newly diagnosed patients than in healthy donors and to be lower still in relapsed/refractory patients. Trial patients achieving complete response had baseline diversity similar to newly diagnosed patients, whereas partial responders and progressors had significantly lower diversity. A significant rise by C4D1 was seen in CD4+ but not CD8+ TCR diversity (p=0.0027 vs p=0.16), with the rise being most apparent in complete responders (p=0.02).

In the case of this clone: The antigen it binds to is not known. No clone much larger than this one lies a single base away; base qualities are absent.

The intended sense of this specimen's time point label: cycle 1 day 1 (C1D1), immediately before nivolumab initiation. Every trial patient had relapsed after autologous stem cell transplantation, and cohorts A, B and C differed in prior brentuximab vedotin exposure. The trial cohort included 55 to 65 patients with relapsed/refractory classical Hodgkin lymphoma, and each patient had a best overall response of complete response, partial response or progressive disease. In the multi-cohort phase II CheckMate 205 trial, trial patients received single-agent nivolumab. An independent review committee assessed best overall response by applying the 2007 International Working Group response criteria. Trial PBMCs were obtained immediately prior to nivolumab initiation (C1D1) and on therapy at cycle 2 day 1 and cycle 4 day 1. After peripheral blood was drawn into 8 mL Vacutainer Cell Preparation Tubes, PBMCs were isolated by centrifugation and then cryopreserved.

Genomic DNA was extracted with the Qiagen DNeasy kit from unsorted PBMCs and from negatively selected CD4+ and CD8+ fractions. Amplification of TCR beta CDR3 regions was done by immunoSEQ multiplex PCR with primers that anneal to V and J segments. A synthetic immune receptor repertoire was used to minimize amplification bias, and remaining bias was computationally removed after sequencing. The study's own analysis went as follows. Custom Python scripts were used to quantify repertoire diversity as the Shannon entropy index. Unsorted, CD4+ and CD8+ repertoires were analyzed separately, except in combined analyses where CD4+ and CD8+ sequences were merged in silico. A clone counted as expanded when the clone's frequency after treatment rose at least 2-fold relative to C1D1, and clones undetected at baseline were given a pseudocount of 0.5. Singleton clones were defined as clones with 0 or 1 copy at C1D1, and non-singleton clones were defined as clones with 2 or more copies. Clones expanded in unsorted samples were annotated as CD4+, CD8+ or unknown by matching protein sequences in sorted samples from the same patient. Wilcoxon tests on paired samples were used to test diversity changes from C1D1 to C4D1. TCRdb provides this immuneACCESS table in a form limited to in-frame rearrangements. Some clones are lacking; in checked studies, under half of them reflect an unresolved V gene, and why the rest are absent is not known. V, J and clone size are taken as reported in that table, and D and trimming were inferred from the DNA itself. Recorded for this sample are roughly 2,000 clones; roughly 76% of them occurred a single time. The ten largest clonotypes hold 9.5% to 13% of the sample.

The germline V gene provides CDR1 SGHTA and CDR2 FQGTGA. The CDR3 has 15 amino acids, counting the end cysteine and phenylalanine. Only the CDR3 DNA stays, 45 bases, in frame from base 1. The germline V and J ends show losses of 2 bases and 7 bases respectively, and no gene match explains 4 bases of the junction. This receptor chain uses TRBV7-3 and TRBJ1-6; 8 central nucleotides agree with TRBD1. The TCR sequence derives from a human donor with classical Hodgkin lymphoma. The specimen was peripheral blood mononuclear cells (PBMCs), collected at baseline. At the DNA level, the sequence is TGTGCCAGCAGCTTAGACAGGGGTGGAAATTCACCCCTCCACTTT. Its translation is CASSLDRGGNSPLHF.